The entry below gives a single T cell receptor beta chain sequence along with its context. This clone was seen ten or more times. Its antigen is unknown. Per-base quality was not reported, and no clone a single base away is much larger than it. Other nucleotide sequences in the sample specify the same CDR3. The library was produced with PCR. This sample was sequenced with an Illumina HiSeq 4000. High-throughput sequencing was used to profile the TCR beta-chain CDR3 region of each patient. In the authors' own workflow: CDR3 differences across clinicopathological groups were used to build a classifier for discriminating distant-metastatic papillary thyroid cancer patients. The Shannon index was used to measure repertoire diversity, and the Morisita-Horn index was used to measure how similar tumor and blood repertoires were. TCRdb redid the processing of the public reads, applying fastp at Q25 and MiXCR, and retained in-frame beta chains. The V and J calls were determined by TCRdb, not by the authors. The sample contains 43,000 or so clones, around 25% of them found a single time. About 3.3% of the sample goes to the ten largest clones.

The data belong to a study of metastatic and nonmetastatic thyroid tumors (dated by TCRdb to 2018 to 2021). Broadly, across the study: Repertoires from peripheral blood and from tumor or nodule tissue samples of malignant and benign thyroid patients were compared. The research as a whole found: In both blood and tumor samples, TCR beta diversity was reported to be significantly higher in malignant tumors than in benign nodules.

None of the patients had been given any treatment before thyroid surgery. Patient clinical samples collected from the early 2010s to the late 2010s were retrospectively analysed using T-cell receptor beta sequencing. V was cut back by 1 base and J by 0 bases, leaving a gap of 7 bases between them. The germline V gene provides CDR1 SGHRS and CDR2 YFSETQ. There are 14 amino acids in the CDR3, from cysteine to phenylalanine inclusive. The retained sequence is limited to the CDR3, 42 bases, with the frame set at the first base. Source material: blood. This sequence was found in a male donor with papillary thyroid cancer or a benign thyroid nodule (not recorded which). Some clones in this sample may be carry-over from other donors' samples. The chain uses TRBV5-1 and TRBJ1-1; no D gene is confidently identified. The sequence in DNA is TGCGCCAGCAGCTTGACGGACTTGAACACTGAAGCTTTCTTT. Translation gives CASSLTDLNTEAFF.